A single sample gave rise to the 31 T cell receptor beta chains below, sequenced in a study of T cells in Graves' hyperthyroidism and ophthalmopathy. Regions amplified from RNA transcripts were the TCR beta CDR3 regions. First-round RT-PCR of the TCR CDR3 relied on the HTBI primer set. Using its own MiXCR run on the multiplex PCR reads, TCRdb lists one record per CDR3 protein. The sample holds approximately 380,000 distinct CDR3 sequences, about 18% seen once. The sequenced sample was blood. These receptors all stem from a man between 18 and 35 years old with Graves' ophthalmopathy.

Concerning this clonotype: With a much larger clone just one base away, this may be a read error. This chain links TRBV7-6 with TRBJ1-2; 7 nucleotides agree with TRBD1. From germline, CDR1 is SGHVS and CDR2 FNYEAQ. This CDR3 has 14 amino acids. This chain's CDR3 is CASSERRGDDGHTF. The CDR3 DNA reads as TGTGCCAGCAGCGAGCGCAGGGGGGACGATGGCCACACCTTC.

In its sample, this clonotype was seen many times. The chain has TRBV3-1 and TRBJ2-5, with 8 bases aligning to TRBD1. This CDR3 spans 15 amino acids. V trimming: 2 bases; J trimming: 2 bases; junction bases outside the gene matches: 4. Germline V gene sequence: CDR1 LGHDT, CDR2 YNNKEL (reference sequence). As DNA, the CDR3 is TGTGCCAGCAGCCAATGGGACAGGCCTCAAGAGACCCAGTACTTC. This translates into CASSQWDRPQETQYF.

Many counts were recorded for this clonotype. This sequence joins TRBV28 and TRBJ1-6, with unresolved D. CDR3 size: 12 residues. The ends were cut back, 11 bases at V and 7 bases at J, with 12 bases in the middle. In germline, CDR1 is MDHEN, CDR2 SYDVKM. CDR3 DNA: TGTGCCTCCTCAGGCTTCAATTCACCCCTCCACTTT. Protein product: CASSGFNSPLHF. The variable domain in full, completed from reference TRBV28 and TRBJ1-6, reads DVKVTQSSRYLVKRTGEKVFLECVQDMDHENMFWYRQDPGLGLRLIYFSYDVKMKEKGDIPEGYSVSREKKERFSLILESASTNQTSMYLCASSGFNSPLHFGNGTRLTVT.

This clonotype was found a few times. The J gene is TRBJ2-2, the V gene TRBV10-3; possible D gene TRBD1, 5 bases. This CDR3 spans 15 amino acids. The V and J ends lost 6 bases and 2 bases respectively, with 13 bases between them. Germline CDR1 is ENHRY and CDR2 is SYGVKD. Here the CDR3 reads CAISAGKSNTGELFF. The CDR3 coding sequence is TGTGCCATCAGCGCAGGGAAGTCTAACACCGGGGAGCTGTTTTTT.

This clonotype was seen repeatedly, ten times or more. This chain links TRBV10-3 with TRBJ2-7; 7 bases are a match to TRBD1. With V trimmed by 4 bases and J by 2 bases, 5 bases remained unmatched. CDR3 length: 14 residues. The germline gives CDR1 ENHRY, CDR2 SYGVKD. In DNA, the CDR3 is TGTGCCATCAGTGGACAGGGAAGCGCCTACGAGCAGTACTTC. Its translation: CAISGQGSAYEQYF.

This clonotype was counted a few times. The V and J genes are TRBV9 and TRBJ2-1; no clear D gene. The CDR3 is made up of 16 amino acids. Germline V gene sequence: CDR1 SGDLS, CDR2 YYNGEE. The germline V and J ends were trimmed by 0 bases and 0 bases, with 10 bases remaining between them. The CDR3 DNA is TGTGCCAGCAGCGTAGAGCTGGAAAGCTCCTACAATGAGCAGTTCTTC. Its protein is CASSVELESSYNEQFF.

The V gene is TRBV2, the J gene TRBJ1-2; 10 nucleotides line up with TRBD1. Germline CDR1 reads SNHLY; CDR2 reads FYNNEI. The V and J ends lost 8 bases and 8 bases, in that order; junction bases with no gene match: 8. The CDR3 has 13 residues. CDR3 protein: CASVETGGRGYTF. The CDR3, as DNA: TGTGCCAGCGTCGAGACAGGGGGCAGAGGCTACACCTTC.

The chain couples TRBV7-3 to TRBJ2-1, with D uncertain. This CDR3 comprises 15 residues. CDR1 is SGHTA and CDR2 is FQGTGA in the germline V gene. Between the trimmed V and J ends, which lost 1 base and 9 bases, there was a span of 16 bases. The CDR3 DNA is TGTGCCAGCAGCTTAATGCCTGTGGGGAATGGTGAGCAGTTCTTC. It specifies CASSLMPVGNGEQFF.

This clonotype occurred many times. The chain carries TRBV7-9 and TRBJ2-1; the D is unclear. Germline V CDR1 and CDR2: SEHNR, FQNEAQ (reference sequence). Trimming stripped 7 bases from V and 9 bases from J, with 10 bases between. The CDR3 totals 11 residues. The CDR3 sequence: CASTLTSEQFF. The CDR3 region has the DNA TGTGCCAGCACACTGACCTCTGAGCAGTTCTTC.

The chain uses TRBV9 and TRBJ1-5; unclear D gene. This CDR3 comprises 14 residues. V dropped 2 bases and J dropped 3 bases, with 9 bases sitting between them. Per the germline V gene, CDR1 is SGDLS and CDR2 is YYNGEE. The DNA of the CDR3 is TGTGCCAGCAGCGTTGGCAGCATCAATCAGCCCCAGCATTTT. This sequence encodes CASSVGSINQPQHF.

In this sample, this clonotype turned up many times. This chain links TRBV27 with TRBJ2-7; the match to TRBD1 covers 10 bases. Germline V gene lookup returns CDR1 MNHEY and CDR2 SMNVEV (reference sequence). Trimming took 3 bases from V and 4 from J; bases not matched to a gene: 6. The CDR3 has 15 amino acids. The CDR3 DNA is TGTGCCAGCAGTTTTAAGACAGGGGGCAGGTACGAGCAGTACTTC. Protein sequence: CASSFKTGGRYEQYF.

This clonotype was seen many times. V and J are TRBV6-1 and TRBJ2-1, with 7 bases lining up with TRBD2. Germline V CDR1 and CDR2: MNHNS, SASEGT. The CDR3 consists of 16 residues. Trimming took 2 bases from V and 1 from J; bases not matched to a gene: 5. The CDR3 reads CASSESLGGSYNEQFF. In DNA, the CDR3 is TGTGCCAGCAGTGAAAGTCTCGGGGGGTCCTACAATGAGCAGTTCTTC.

This clonotype turned up a few times. This may be a read error: a much more frequent sequence differs by one nucleotide. No conserved phenylalanine or tryptophan is present at the end of the CDR3, so a read error is the likely explanation. The chain recombines TRBV12-3 or TRBV12-4 with TRBJ1-1; unclear D gene. The CDR3 has 12 residues. V lost 1 base to trimming and J lost 3 bases, with 3 bases between them. CDR3 nucleotides: TGTGCCAGCAGTTTAGGTCACACTGAAGCTTTCCTT. It is translated as CASSLGHTEAFL.

J is TRBJ1-2 and V is TRBV10-3; 7 positions agree with TRBD1. CDR3 length: 15 amino acids. Germline V gene lookup returns CDR1 ENHRY and CDR2 SYGVKD. V lost 1 base and J lost 7; bases outside the gene matches: 9. In nucleotides, the CDR3 is TGTGCCATCAGTGAGTTCGTGACAGGGAACAGTGGCTACACCTTC. Translating gives CAISEFVTGNSGYTF.

In regard to this clonotype: In this CDR3 the conserved last residue, phenylalanine or tryptophan, is missing, so a read error is likely. The chain couples TRBV19 to TRBJ2-7, with unresolved D. The CDR3 covers 16 residues. Germline V gene lookup returns CDR1 LNHDA and CDR2 SQIVND (reference sequence). Trimming cost V 0 bases and J 2 bases, with 14 bases left between them. The CDR3 is CASSIDLRTDAYEQYL. The CDR3 DNA follows: TGTGCCAGTAGTATAGATCTGAGGACGGACGCCTACGAGCAGTACCTC.

The table lists this clonotype with a few counts. The rearrangement links TRBV9 to TRBJ2-3, with a weak D call TRBD2 (6 bases). The germline CDR1 and CDR2 sequences are SGDLS and YYNGEE. V gave up 4 bases and J gave up 2 bases, with 20 bases separating them. The CDR3 consists of 17 residues. CDR3 residues: CASSSKKGAGPTDTQYF. The CDR3 coding sequence is TGTGCCAGCAGCTCCAAGAAGGGAGCGGGCCCCACAGATACGCAGTATTTT.

This clonotype was seen many times. The genes are TRBV10-3 and TRBJ1-2, with a tentative D call TRBD1 (6 bases). The V and J ends lost 7 bases and 0 bases respectively, with 12 bases between them. The germline gives CDR1 ENHRY, CDR2 SYGVKD. The CDR3 sequence is 14 residues long. CDR3 nucleotide sequence: TGTGCCATCACCCCGGACAGCACTAACTATGGCTACACCTTC. Its translation is CAITPDSTNYGYTF.

Only a few counts were recorded for this clonotype. V usage is TRBV13 and J usage is TRBJ2-2; 15 bases line up with TRBD2. This CDR3 spans 18 amino acids. The germline CDR1 and CDR2 sequences are PRHDT and FYEKMQ (reference sequence). Losses at the gene ends were 5 bases for V and 2 bases for J; bases not matched to a gene: 6. CDR3 sequence: CASSPGTSGGHNTGELFF. CDR3 DNA: TGTGCCAGCAGCCCCGGGACTAGCGGGGGGCACAACACCGGGGAGCTGTTTTTT. The variable domain in full, completed from reference TRBV13 and TRBJ2-2, reads AAGVIQSPRHLIKEKRETATLKCYPIPRHDTVYWYQQGPGQDPQFLISFYEKMQSDKGSIPDRFSAQQFSDYHSELNMSSLELGDSALYFCASSPGTSGGHNTGELFFGEGSRLTVL.

This clonotype has a handful of counts. This chain connects TRBV7-3 to TRBJ2-2, with no clear D. This CDR3 has 12 amino acids. Germline V gene data show CDR1 as SGHTA and CDR2 as FQGTGA. Trimming removed 3 bases from V and 7 bases from J, with 6 bases in between. Here the CDR3 DNA reads TGTGCCAGCAGCTTGGATGTCGGGGAGCTGTTTTTT. It codes for CASSLDVGELFF. The entire variable domain, with the rest obtained from reference TRBV7-3 and TRBJ2-2, is as follows: GAGVSQTPSNKVTEKGKYVELRCDPISGHTALYWYRQSLGQGPEFLIYFQGTGAADDSGLPNDRFFAVRPEGSVSTLKIQRTERGDSAVYLCASSLDVGELFFGEGSRLTVL.

In its sample, this clonotype was seen many times. The germline gene is not matched at one end of the junction; a read error may be the cause. The chain has TRBV27 and TRBJ2-5; unclear D gene. The CDR3 totals 13 residues. From germline, CDR1 is MNHEY and CDR2 SMNVEV (reference sequence). The DNA for the CDR3 is TGCGCCAGCAGCTTGAATCTTCAAGAGACCCAGTACTTC. This codes for CASSLNLQETQYF.

This clonotype was recorded at least ten times. The CDR3 loop reads CASSSDYSGTQYF. Here the CDR3 DNA reads TGTGCCAGCAGCTCGGACTATTCAGGGACCCAGTACTTC. This chain connects TRBV11-3 to TRBJ2-5, with D possibly TRBD2 on 6 matching bases. In germline, CDR1 is SGHNT, CDR2 YENEEA. The CDR3 contains 13 residues. Trimming left V 4 bases short and J 7 bases short, with 13 bases between.

The table lists this clonotype with many counts. The chain employs TRBV9 and TRBJ2-3, with no clear D. This CDR3 has 16 amino acids. CDR1 is SGDLS and CDR2 is YYNGEE in the germline V gene. With 5 bases removed from V and 1 base from J, the gap between germline ends came to 17 bases. CDR3 region: CASSSGRFGRTDTQYF. In DNA form, the CDR3 reads TGTGCCAGCAGTTCAGGACGATTTGGGCGCACAGATACGCAGTATTTT.

This rearrangement joins TRBV20-1 to TRBJ1-1; 7 bases are a match to TRBD1. The CDR3 consists of 15 residues. The V gene's germline CDR1 is DFQATT and CDR2 SNEGSKA (reference sequence). The J segment lost 0 bases and the V segment lost 6 bases, leaving 10 bases of the junction unmatched. CDR3 loop: CSATGGQLMNTEAFF. The CDR3 region has the DNA TGCAGTGCCACCGGGGGACAGTTGATGAACACTGAAGCTTTCTTT.

The rearrangement links TRBV4-1 to TRBJ2-3; D ambiguous. Trimming stripped 0 bases from V and 6 bases from J, with 7 bases between. Germline V gene data show CDR1 as MGHRA and CDR2 as YSYEKL. The CDR3 sequence is 13 residues long. CDR3 DNA sequence: TGCGCCAGCAGCCAAGATCTCGAGGATACGCAGTATTTT. Residues: CASSQDLEDTQYF.

This clonotype was seen repeatedly, ten times or more. V and J are TRBV7-9 and TRBJ1-6; D perhaps matches TRBD1 (5 bases). Germline assignment: CDR1 SEHNR and CDR2 FQNEAQ (reference sequence). CDR3 length equals 19 residues. Trimming took off 4 bases at V and 4 bases at J, with 23 bases between the two ends. The CDR3 reads CASSWGGQAIKAYNSPLHF. CDR3 coding DNA: TGTGCCAGCAGCTGGGGGGGTCAGGCGATCAAGGCTTATAATTCACCCCTCCACTTT.

At least ten counts were recorded for this clonotype. V is TRBV6-1 and J is TRBJ1-5, with a tentative D call TRBD1 (6 bases). Trimming removed 5 bases from V and 1 base from J, with 30 bases in between. Germline lookup yields CDR1 MNHNS and CDR2 SASEGT. The CDR3 spans 21 residues. CDR3 in DNA: TGTGCCAGCAGTAATACAGGGCCCACTGACCCCAAATATGGCAGCAATCAGCCCCAGCATTTT. Amino acids: CASSNTGPTDPKYGSNQPQHF.

This clonotype turned up a few times. This sequence joins TRBV28 and TRBJ2-5, with no clear D. Looked up from germline, CDR1 is MDHEN and CDR2 is SYDVKM. The CDR3 spans 11 residues. The V end lost 8 bases, the J end lost 3 bases, and 7 bases lay between the germline ends. CDR3: CASLREETQYF. CDR3 sequence (DNA): TGTGCCAGCCTTAGAGAAGAGACCCAGTACTTC. Variable domain in full (rest from reference TRBV28 and TRBJ2-5): DVKVTQSSRYLVKRTGEKVFLECVQDMDHENMFWYRQDPGLGLRLIYFSYDVKMKEKGDIPEGYSVSREKKERFSLILESASTNQTSMYLCASLREETQYFGPGTRLLVL.

This rearrangement joins TRBV12-3 or TRBV12-4 to TRBJ2-2; D unresolved. Between the trimmed V and J ends, which lost 7 bases and 2 bases, there was a span of 8 bases. The CDR3 spans 13 residues. CDR3 sequence: CASTPTNTGELFF. DNA of the CDR3: TGTGCCAGCACCCCTACTAACACCGGGGAGCTGTTTTTT.

This clonotype was seen repeatedly, ten times or more. The J gene is TRBJ2-3, the V gene TRBV7-2; 8 bases map to TRBD2. Germline V gene sequence: CDR1 SGHTA, CDR2 FQGNSA. This CDR3 is 15 amino acids long. V trimming: 1 base; J trimming: 8 bases; junction bases outside the gene matches: 8. CDR3 protein: CASSLVGGATRTQYF. In DNA form, the CDR3 reads TGTGCCAGCAGCTTAGTCGGGGGGGCCACCCGTACGCAGTATTTT.

This clonotype was found many times. This chain joins TRBV10-3 and TRBJ1-1, with no clear D. The germline V gene has CDR1 ENHRY and CDR2 SYGVKD. Trimming cost V 8 bases and J 3 bases, with 13 bases left between them. This CDR3 has 13 residues. In DNA form, the CDR3 reads TGTGCCATCCAGCTCGATGGGGACACTGAAGCTTTCTTT. This gives the protein CAIQLDGDTEAFF.

This clonotype has only a few counts. The chain links TRBV9 to TRBJ1-2; D not certain. V was shortened by 4 bases and J by 2 bases, with 9 bases between the two germline ends. This CDR3 spans 13 amino acids. Germline CDR1 reads SGDLS; CDR2 reads YYNGEE. CDR3 nucleotide sequence: TGTGCCAGCAGCCCCCTTGGGAACTATGGCTACACCTTC. Its translation is CASSPLGNYGYTF.